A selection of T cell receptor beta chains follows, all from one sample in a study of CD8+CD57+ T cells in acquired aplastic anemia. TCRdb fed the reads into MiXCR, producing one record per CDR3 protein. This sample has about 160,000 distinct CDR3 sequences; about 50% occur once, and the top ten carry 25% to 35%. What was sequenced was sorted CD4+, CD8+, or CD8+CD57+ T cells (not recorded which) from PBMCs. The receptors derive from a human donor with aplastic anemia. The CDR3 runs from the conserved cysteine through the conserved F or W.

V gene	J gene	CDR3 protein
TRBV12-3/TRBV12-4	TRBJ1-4	CASSLMGEGLYEKLFF
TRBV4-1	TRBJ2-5	CASTLGTGAETQYF
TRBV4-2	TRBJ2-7	CASSQGLRAGEQYF
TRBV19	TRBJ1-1	CASMGGTTWMNTEAFF
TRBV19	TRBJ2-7	CASSQAGVYEQYF
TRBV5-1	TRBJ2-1	CASRDGGPSSYNEQFF
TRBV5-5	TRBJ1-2	CASSFSGQGIYGYTF
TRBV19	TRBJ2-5	CASSTGGLAQYF
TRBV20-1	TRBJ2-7	CSAPSSPEQYF
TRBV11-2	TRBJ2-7	CASSLGQGVDEQYF
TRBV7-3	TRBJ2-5	CASSLIWGQTQYF
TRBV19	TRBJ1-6	CATSNQGRGSPLHF
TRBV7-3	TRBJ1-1	CASSSSGTNTEAFF
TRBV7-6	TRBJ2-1	CASSPWASGSDEQFF
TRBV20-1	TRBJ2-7	CSARDTFSYEQYF
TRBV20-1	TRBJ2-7	CSAPWGDPPHEQYF
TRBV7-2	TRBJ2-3	CASRMEGDTQYF
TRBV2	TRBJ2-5	CASKETSGGETQYF
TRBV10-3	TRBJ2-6	CAASPSGANVLTF
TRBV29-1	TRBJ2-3	CSAGGAAGDTQYF
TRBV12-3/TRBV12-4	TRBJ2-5	CASSKGQGAEGETQYF
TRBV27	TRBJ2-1	CASSLPRDGAYNEQFF
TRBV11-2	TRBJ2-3	CASSLPVAGGPDTQYF
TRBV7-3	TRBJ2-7	CASSAGQGHEQYF
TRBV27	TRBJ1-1	CATGVGPNTEAFF
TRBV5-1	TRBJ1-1	CASSWDSLLIFF
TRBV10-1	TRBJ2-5	CASSDRLDREETQYF
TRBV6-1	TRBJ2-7	CASSYLTASSYEQYF
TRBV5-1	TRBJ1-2	CASSNGQGRGYTF
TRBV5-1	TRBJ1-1	CASSPQGTEAFF
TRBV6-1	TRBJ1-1	CASRVVITVNTEVFF
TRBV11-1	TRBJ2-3	CASSLAPAGHAETQYF
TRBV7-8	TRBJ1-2	CASSLRADYGYTF
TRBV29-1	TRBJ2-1	CGVDVTGSRYEQFF
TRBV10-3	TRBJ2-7	CAIKPGATYEQYF
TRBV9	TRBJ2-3	CASSVEGGHTDTQYF
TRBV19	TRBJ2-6	CASKKGQAVSGANVLTF
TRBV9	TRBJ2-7	CASHRTDRRTYEQYF
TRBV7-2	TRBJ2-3	CASSLADTQYF
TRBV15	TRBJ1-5	CATRDRVSFQPQHF
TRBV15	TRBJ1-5	CATSRDGQVNQPQHF
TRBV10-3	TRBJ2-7	CASTARDRGINEQYF
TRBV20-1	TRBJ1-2	CSARDEGVGRVYTF
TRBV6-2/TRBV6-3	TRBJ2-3	CASSRLRDTDTQYF